These 24 T cell receptor beta chains share one sample of origin, sequenced in a study of T cells after yellow fever vaccination. From the 5' RACE reads, TCRdb called clonotypes with MiXCR, one entry per CDR3 protein. This repertoire shows about 340,000 distinct CDR3 sequences, approximately 12% found once; its top ten account for around 3%. Here the sequenced sample was CD4+ T cells sorted from PBMCs, taken 15 days after the yellow fever booster vaccination. These receptor sequences come from a man aged 18 to 30 who received the YFV17D yellow fever vaccine.

The sample holds a few counts of this clonotype. The rearrangement joins TRBV4-2 to TRBJ2-3; D call uncertain. This CDR3 contains 15 residues. Germline V gene sequence: CDR1 LGHNA, CDR2 YNFKEQ. V gave up 5 bases and J gave up 4 bases, with 16 bases separating them. CDR3 nucleotides: TGTGCCAGCAGCAAAGGGCGGTCCGCCGCAGATACGCAGTATTTT. Encoded protein: CASSKGRSAADTQYF.

CDR3 sequence reads: CASSSPGLAGGPGFDEQFF. The DNA for the CDR3 is TGTGCCAGCAGCTCGCCGGGACTAGCGGGGGGGCCTGGTTTCGATGAGCAGTTCTTC. The chain joins TRBV7-9 to TRBJ2-1; 16 bases agree with TRBD2. Germline values: CDR1 SEHNR, CDR2 FQNEAQ (reference sequence). The CDR3 is made up of 19 amino acids. J was trimmed by 8 bases and V by 4 bases; bases with no gene match: 14.

This clonotype was found a few times. The V and J genes are TRBV12-3 or TRBV12-4 and TRBJ2-7; TRBD1 matches at 10 bases. Trimming took 5 bases from V and 6 from J; bases not matched to a gene: 4. The CDR3 totals 13 residues. Here the CDR3 DNA reads TGTGCCAGCAGTCGGGACAGGGGTGGCGAGCAGTACTTC. Translating it yields CASSRDRGGEQYF.

This clonotype came up many times. The rearrangement uses TRBV15 and TRBJ2-4, with D unclear. The germline V gene has CDR1 LNHNV and CDR2 YYDKDF (reference sequence). This CDR3 has 16 amino acids. V lost 2 bases and J 0 bases, leaving 11 bases between the germline ends. The CDR3 region has the DNA TGTGCCACCAGCAGATGGGTAGTTTTAGCCAAAAACATTCAGTACTTC. It yields the protein CATSRWVVLAKNIQYF.

There are a few counts of this clonotype. The V call is TRBV6-5, the J call TRBJ2-2; TRBD2 agrees at 7 bases. The CDR3 spans 16 residues. V dropped 1 base and J dropped 2; count of bases not matched to a gene: 4. Germline CDR1 and CDR2: MNHEY and SVGAGI. The CDR3 loop reads CASSYFTSANTGELFF. CDR3 DNA sequence: TGTGCCAGCAGTTACTTTACTAGCGCCAACACCGGGGAGCTGTTTTTT.

This clonotype showed up just a few times. The CDR3 protein is CSAPNPGTSNTEAFF. For the CDR3, the DNA is TGCAGTGCCCCGAACCCGGGAACTTCAAACACTGAAGCTTTCTTT. This chain joins TRBV20-1 and TRBJ1-1; D call uncertain. The germline CDR1 and CDR2 sequences are DFQATT and SNEGSKA (reference sequence). Deletions cut 6 bases from V and 2 bases from J, with 19 bases between. This CDR3 spans 15 amino acids.

This chain uses TRBV5-6 with TRBJ1-2; D unresolved. The V gene's germline CDR1 is SGHDT and CDR2 YYEEEE. The CDR3 is 11 amino acids. Trimming removed 4 bases at V and 7 bases at J, with 8 bases between. CDR3 coding DNA: TGTGCCAGCAGCACCAGCTTTGGCTACACCTTC. Its protein product is CASSTSFGYTF.

This clonotype was seen a few times. This chain joins TRBV12-3 or TRBV12-4 and TRBJ1-5; D is uncertain. The CDR3 runs to 13 residues. Trimming pared 5 bases from V and 4 bases from J, leaving 9 bases between. CDR3 region: CASSVNSNQPQHF. The CDR3 DNA follows: TGTGCCAGCAGTGTCAACAGTAATCAGCCCCAGCATTTT.

This clonotype showed up many times. The chain recombines TRBV24-1 with TRBJ2-2, with D possibly being TRBD1 (5 bases). Germline V lookup: CDR1 KGHDR, CDR2 SFDVKD. This CDR3 contains 13 residues. V lost 9 bases and J lost 1, with 8 bases in between. This CDR3 reads CATEGENTGELFF. In nucleotides, the CDR3 is TGTGCCACCGAAGGGGAGAACACCGGGGAGCTGTTTTTT.

This chain joins TRBV7-9 and TRBJ2-2; D is ambiguous. This CDR3 region has 11 residues. The V gene lost 4 bases and the J gene lost 9 bases, with 6 bases spanning the gap. CDR1 and CDR2 (germline): SEHNR, FQNEAQ (reference sequence). CDR3 in amino acids: CASSSARELFF. Written as DNA, the CDR3 is TGTGCCAGCAGCTCCGCCAGGGAGCTGTTTTTT.

This clonotype occurred a few times. This chain uses TRBV12-3 or TRBV12-4 with TRBJ2-4, with 9 bases matching TRBD1. CDR3 length: 15 amino acids. V was clipped by 5 bases and J by 1 base; unmatched bases: 3. The CDR3 coding sequence is TGTGCCAGCAGTAGGACAGGGGCGGCCAAAAACATTCAGTACTTC. This encodes CASSRTGAAKNIQYF.

The rearrangement joins TRBV7-3 to TRBJ2-6; 10 nucleotides align to TRBD1. CDR1 is SGHTA and CDR2 is FQGTGA in the germline V gene. J lost 3 bases, V lost 6 bases, and 5 bases had no gene match. This CDR3 spans 16 amino acids. CDR3 region: CASRLTGGSGANVLTF. The DNA of the CDR3 is TGTGCCAGCAGATTGACAGGGGGCAGTGGGGCCAACGTCCTGACTTTC.

This chain uses TRBV18 with TRBJ1-2; TRBD1 agrees at 9 bases. J lost 2 bases, V lost 1 base, and 2 bases had no gene match. The CDR3 runs to 15 residues. CDR1 is KGHSH and CDR2 is LQKENI in the germline V gene. As DNA, the CDR3 is TGTGCCAGCTCACCACTGGGGACAGGGAACTATGGCTACACCTTC. It is translated as CASSPLGTGNYGYTF.

The chain carries TRBV12-3 or TRBV12-4 and TRBJ1-1, with D uncertain. Trimming took off 0 bases at V and 2 bases at J, with 10 bases between the two ends. This CDR3 comprises 15 residues. The CDR3 DNA follows: TGTGCCAGCAGTTTAGCGGGAAGAGAAAACACTGAAGCTTTCTTT. Amino acid sequence: CASSLAGRENTEAFF.

The chain has TRBV20-1 and TRBJ2-2; possible D gene TRBD2, 5 bases. Germline lookup yields CDR1 DFQATT and CDR2 SNEGSKA (reference sequence). Trimming removed 5 bases at V and 8 bases at J, with 9 bases between. This CDR3 is 11 amino acids long. The CDR3 region has the DNA TGCAGTGCTGACACGGGGGGGGAGCTGTTTTTT. The encoded protein is CSADTGGELFF.

The J gene is TRBJ2-2, the V gene TRBV10-3, with D possibly TRBD2 on 5 matching bases. V was clipped by 4 bases and J by 3 bases, with 15 bases between them. This CDR3 has 16 residues. Germline V gene sequence: CDR1 ENHRY, CDR2 SYGVKD. In DNA, the CDR3 is TGTGCCATCAGTGTTACGGAGGCACTATACACCGGGGAGCTGTTTTTT. It encodes CAISVTEALYTGELFF.

The J gene is TRBJ2-2, the V gene TRBV7-9, with D perhaps matching TRBD2 (6 bases). Germline V lookup: CDR1 SEHNR, CDR2 FQNEAQ (reference sequence). The V end lost 4 bases, the J end lost 5 bases, and 23 bases lay between the germline ends. This CDR3 has 18 residues. The CDR3 DNA follows: TGTGCCAGCAGCTCCAAAGGTGGGGGGTCAGGCTTGACCGGGGAGCTGTTTTTT. Protein sequence: CASSSKGGGSGLTGELFF.

The J gene is TRBJ1-1, the V gene TRBV7-2; D may be TRBD1 (6 bases). The CDR3 loop spans 15 amino acids. Per the germline V gene, CDR1 is SGHTA and CDR2 is FQGNSA. With 2 bases removed from V and 0 bases from J, the gap between germline ends came to 10 bases. CDR3 coding DNA: TGTGCCAGCAGCTTATACACAGGGATGAACACTGAAGCTTTCTTT. This codes for CASSLYTGMNTEAFF.

This clonotype has more than one count but fewer than ten. The chain employs TRBV2 and TRBJ2-5; D remains ambiguous. This CDR3 is built from 14 residues. V gave up 1 base and J gave up 6 bases, with 12 bases separating them. Germline CDR1 and CDR2: SNHLY and FYNNEI. The CDR3 DNA sequence: TGTGCCAGCAGTGAAGTGGCCCCTGGGCAGACCCAGTACTTC. Translating it yields CASSEVAPGQTQYF.

This clonotype was counted only a few times. CDR3 sequence: CASSDRDNPGETQYF. CDR3 nucleotide sequence: TGTGCCAGCAGTGACCGGGACAACCCGGGGGAGACCCAGTACTTC. The chain has TRBV6-2 or TRBV6-3 and TRBJ2-5; D may be TRBD1 (6 bases). Looked up from germline, CDR1 is MNHEY and CDR2 is SVGEGT. V was pared by 5 bases and J by 5 bases, with 18 bases between. The CDR3 loop spans 15 amino acids.

The genes are TRBV7-9 and TRBJ1-1, with TRBD1 as a possible D gene (5 bases). CDR1 and CDR2 from the germline V gene are SEHNR and FQNEAQ (reference sequence). The CDR3 totals 15 residues. The V end lost 4 bases, the J end lost 3 bases, and 15 bases lay between the germline ends. The CDR3 DNA reads as TGTGCCAGCAGCTCGGTGAGGGGTAGGGACACTGAAGCTTTCTTT. Protein sequence: CASSSVRGRDTEAFF.

This chain uses TRBV7-2 with TRBJ2-3; 9 bases fit TRBD1. Trimming cost V 2 bases and J 3 bases; bases outside gene matches: 3. Germline CDR1 and CDR2: SGHTA and FQGNSA. This CDR3 region has 15 residues. Written as DNA, the CDR3 is TGTGCCAGCAGCTTATCGGGACAGGGAACAGATACGCAGTATTTT. Translating gives CASSLSGQGTDTQYF.

This chain uses TRBV29-1 with TRBJ2-1; D possibly corresponds to TRBD2 (7 bases). Trimming took off 4 bases at V and 2 bases at J, with 12 bases between the two ends. The CDR3 runs to 14 residues. Germline loops: CDR1 SQVTM, CDR2 ANQGSEA. CDR3 amino acids: CSVAWGGAYNEQFF. CDR3 DNA sequence: TGCAGCGTTGCTTGGGGGGGCGCCTACAATGAGCAGTTCTTC.

This clonotype was seen a few times. This chain uses TRBV5-1 with TRBJ2-3, with 7 bases that match TRBD2. CDR3 length: 18 residues. The trim removed 4 bases at V and 2 bases at J, leaving 16 bases unmatched. Germline lookup yields CDR1 SGHRS and CDR2 YFSETQ. The CDR3 DNA reads TGCGCCAGCAGCATAGGTTCCCTCCCCAGCGGGGTCACAGATACGCAGTATTTT. Amino acids: CASSIGSLPSGVTDTQYF.